The 28 T cell receptor beta chains given below trace back to one sample, sequenced in a study of response to subunit inactivated influenza vaccine. A single record per CDR3 protein comes from TCRdb applying MiXCR to the RT-PCR reads. The data contain about 170,000 distinct CDR3 sequences, around 10% of them singletons. This sample comprised CD8+ T cells sorted from PBMCs, obtained roughly 24 months after vaccination. These receptors were collected from a man between 50 and 69 years old who received an inactivated influenza vaccine.

This clonotype was detected a few times. The rearrangement uses TRBV6-5 and TRBJ2-1; 7 nucleotides align to TRBD2. The CDR3 extends over 19 amino acids. Germline V gene data show CDR1 as MNHEY and CDR2 as SVGAGI. V shed 0 bases and J 14 bases; nucleotides not matched to a gene: 25. CDR3 sequence reads: CASSYSIEAYLMAGVFEFF. CDR3 in DNA: TGTGCCAGCAGTTACTCGATAGAAGCTTACCTGATGGCGGGAGTATTTGAGTTCTTC.

The sample holds a few counts of this clonotype. The chain has TRBV5-1 and TRBJ1-1; no clear D. Trimming left V 0 bases short and J 4 bases short, with 7 bases between. Per the germline V gene, CDR1 is SGHRS and CDR2 is YFSETQ. This CDR3 has 13 amino acids. The CDR3 nucleotides read TGCGCCAGCAGCTTGGAACGACTCACTGAAGCTTTCTTT. Amino acids: CASSLERLTEAFF.

The table lists this clonotype with a few counts. The CDR3 DNA follows: TGCAGTGCTAGAGTCCATACCGTACTACAGGGTACGGACTATGGCTACACCTTC. This codes for CSARVHTVLQGTDYGYTF. The chain links TRBV20-1 to TRBJ1-2, with D tentatively TRBD1 (6 bases). The germline V gene has CDR1 DFQATT and CDR2 SNEGSKA (reference sequence). This CDR3 is 18 amino acids long. Trimming shortened V by 1 base and J by 3 bases, and 24 bases separated the two germline ends.

This clonotype was observed once. J is TRBJ2-1 and V is TRBV11-3, with TRBD1 matching 8 bases. This CDR3 spans 15 amino acids. V lost 1 base and J lost 7; bases outside the gene matches: 6. CDR1 SGHNT and CDR2 YENEEA come from the germline V gene. In nucleotides, the CDR3 is TGTGCCAGCAGCTTAGTCTCAGGGGGCAGAAATGAGCAGTTCTTC. Translation: CASSLVSGGRNEQFF.

The gene calls are TRBV4-1 and TRBJ2-1; 9 positions match TRBD2. The ends lost 2 bases at V and 7 bases at J; junction bases unmatched: 15. The CDR3 has 18 residues. The germline CDR1 and CDR2 sequences are MGHRA and YSYEKL. Here the CDR3 reads CASSQPGLARVPRNEQFF. In nucleotides, the CDR3 is TGCGCCAGCAGCCAACCAGGACTAGCGAGGGTCCCTAGGAATGAGCAGTTCTTC.

The chain has TRBV7-8 and TRBJ2-5, with D hard to call. Germline assignment: CDR1 SGHVS and CDR2 FQNEAQ. The CDR3 is made up of 14 amino acids. V dropped 2 bases and J dropped 5 bases, with 12 bases sitting between them. CDR3 nucleotides: TGTGCCAGCAGCTTAAGGCCATCGGTTGAGACCCAGTACTTC. Translating gives CASSLRPSVETQYF. Variable domain in full (rest from reference TRBV7-8 and TRBJ2-5): GAGVSQSPRYKVAKRGQDVALRCDPISGHVSLFWYQQALGQGPEFLTYFQNEAQLDKSGLPSDRFFAERPEGSVSTLKIQRTQQEDSAVYLCASSLRPSVETQYFGPGTRLLVL.

This clonotype was seen repeatedly, ten times or more. The rearrangement joins TRBV4-2 to TRBJ1-1; unclear D gene. Trimming stripped 6 bases from V and 0 bases from J, with 11 bases between. CDR3 length: 14 residues. The germline CDR1 and CDR2 sequences are LGHNA and YNFKEQ. Here the CDR3 DNA reads TGTGCCAGCAGGACGATTGGGATGAACACTGAAGCTTTCTTT. Protein: CASRTIGMNTEAFF.

This clonotype has only a few counts. The rearrangement uses TRBV6-6 and TRBJ1-5; D is unresolved. This CDR3 is 11 amino acids long. V lost 0 bases to trimming and J lost 9 bases, with 3 bases between them. Germline lookup yields CDR1 MNHNY and CDR2 SVGAGI (reference sequence). CDR3 nucleotide sequence: TGTGCCAGCAGTTACTCTGGGCCCCAGCATTTT. Its translation: CASSYSGPQHF.

This clonotype has only a few counts. The rearrangement uses TRBV7-9 and TRBJ2-5; 8 bases agree with TRBD2. Per the germline V gene, CDR1 is SEHNR and CDR2 is FQNEAQ (reference sequence). This CDR3 spans 17 amino acids. The trim removed 5 bases at V and 2 bases at J, leaving 13 bases unmatched. CDR3 bases: TGTGCCAGCAGCAATCGGCCGGGACTAGGAAATCAAGAGACCCAGTACTTC. Translation: CASSNRPGLGNQETQYF.

The genes are TRBV11-1 and TRBJ2-2, with 11 bases lining up with TRBD2. This CDR3 region has 20 residues. Germline CDR1 is SGHAT and CDR2 is FQDESV (reference sequence). The V gene end was trimmed by 5 bases and the J gene end by 7 bases; junction bases not matched to a gene: 21. The CDR3 spells CASSLPPSGRFPRKDGELFF. The CDR3, as DNA: TGTGCCAGCAGCCTTCCGCCTAGCGGGAGGTTTCCAAGAAAGGACGGGGAGCTGTTTTTT.

This clonotype occurred a few times. The rearrangement links TRBV7-9 to TRBJ2-7; 7 bases map to TRBD1. The CDR3 extends over 14 amino acids. V gave up 7 bases and J gave up 1 base; unmatched junction bases: 7. CDR1 and CDR2 (germline): SEHNR, FQNEAQ (reference sequence). The CDR3 region has the DNA TGTGCCAGCACTACAGGGGTCCCATCCTACGAGCAGTACTTC. This encodes CASTTGVPSYEQYF.

The rearrangement links TRBV12-3 or TRBV12-4 to TRBJ2-5, with 8 bases fitting TRBD2. The V gene end was trimmed by 5 bases and the J gene end by 9 bases; junction bases not matched to a gene: 5. The CDR3 is 12 amino acids. The CDR3 loop is CASSVPAGAQYF. DNA for the CDR3: TGTGCCAGCAGTGTCCCAGCGGGGGCCCAGTACTTC.

The chain employs TRBV4-3 and TRBJ2-1, with D unclear. There are 16 residues in the CDR3. V was pared by 0 bases and J by 0 bases, with 9 bases between. CDR1 is LGHNA, CDR2 YSLEER, per germline. The CDR3 DNA is TGCGCCAGCAGCCAAGATTTAGGGCCCTCCTACAATGAGCAGTTCTTC. This translates into CASSQDLGPSYNEQFF.

This clonotype was observed a handful of times. The genes are TRBV6-1 and TRBJ2-4; possibly TRBD1 or TRBD2 for D (5 bases each). The CDR3 is made up of 13 amino acids. V was pared by 6 bases and J by 8 bases, with 14 bases between. The germline gives CDR1 MNHNS, CDR2 SASEGT. CDR3 in DNA: TGTGCCAGCAGGTCCCGGGACGGGTACATTCAGTACTTC. Its protein product is CASRSRDGYIQYF.

The V and J genes are TRBV27 and TRBJ2-1; TRBD2 agrees at 9 bases. The trim removed 6 bases at V and 7 bases at J, leaving 10 bases unmatched. The germline V gene encodes CDR1 MNHEY and CDR2 SMNVEV (reference sequence). The length of the CDR3 is 15 residues. CDR3 in DNA: TGTGCCAGCAGCATTAGCGGGAGCGGGGTGAATGAGCAGTTCTTC. Its protein product is CASSISGSGVNEQFF.

This clonotype was seen only a few times. The chain joins TRBV27 to TRBJ2-5, with 14 bases lining up with TRBD2. The trim removed 6 bases at V and 5 bases at J, leaving 11 bases unmatched. The CDR3 is 17 residues long. Per germline, CDR1 MNHEY and CDR2 SMNVEV (reference sequence). The CDR3 sequence is CASSRGLAGALVETQYF. Here the CDR3 DNA reads TGTGCCAGCAGCCGGGGACTAGCGGGAGCTTTGGTGGAGACCCAGTACTTC.

This clonotype appeared many times. The CDR3 nucleotides read TGCAGTGCTAGAGATTGGAGTTTAGACCACGGGGATGAGCAGTTCTTC. This sequence encodes CSARDWSLDHGDEQFF. The chain carries TRBV20-1 and TRBJ2-1; tentatively, D is TRBD2 (5 bases). The V gene's germline CDR1 is DFQATT and CDR2 SNEGSKA (reference sequence). Trimming left V 0 bases short and J 8 bases short, with 20 bases between. CDR3 length: 16 amino acids.

This clonotype appeared a few times. The chain joins TRBV27 to TRBJ2-1; 11 positions agree with TRBD2. Germline V gene data show CDR1 as MNHEY and CDR2 as SMNVEV (reference sequence). The CDR3 runs 14 residues. V shed 3 bases and J 10 bases; nucleotides not matched to a gene: 5. The CDR3 region has the DNA TGTGCCAGCAGTTTCGGGACTAGCGGAATAGAGCAGTTCTTC. As protein: CASSFGTSGIEQFF.

This clonotype was observed a handful of times. The chain links TRBV9 to TRBJ1-1; the D gene is possibly TRBD1 (5 bases). V was shortened by 3 bases and J by 10 bases, with 16 bases between the two germline ends. CDR1 is SGDLS, CDR2 YYNGEE, per germline. The CDR3 covers 13 residues. CDR3 nucleotide sequence: TGTGCCAGCAGCGGATTTGGGGGAACGGGAGCTTTCTTT. Translating gives CASSGFGGTGAFF.

This clonotype was seen a handful of times. The V call is TRBV4-1, the J call TRBJ2-1; TRBD2 agrees at 12 bases. The CDR3 length is 15 residues. The germline V gene encodes CDR1 MGHRA and CDR2 YSYEKL. V gave up 5 bases and J gave up 9 bases; unmatched junction bases: 8. The CDR3 DNA is TGCGCCAGCAGCGATCCTAGCGGGAGGGCCGTTGAGCAGTTCTTC. This sequence encodes CASSDPSGRAVEQFF.

The chain employs TRBV11-1 and TRBJ2-2; 12 nucleotides line up with TRBD2. CDR3 length: 19 amino acids. The V segment lost 5 bases and the J segment 4 bases; nucleotides outside the gene matches: 14. Per the germline V gene, CDR1 is SGHAT and CDR2 is FQDESV (reference sequence). The CDR3 nucleotides read TGTGCCAGCAGCCCGCAACACTTCACTAGCGGGGGGAGCACCGGGGAGCTGTTTTTT. Protein product: CASSPQHFTSGGSTGELFF.

The sample holds a few counts of this clonotype. The V call is TRBV28, the J call TRBJ2-7, with a possible D match to TRBD1 (5 bases). The CDR3 has 14 residues. Deletions cut 2 bases from V and 0 bases from J, with 8 bases between. Germline CDR1 MDHEN, CDR2 SYDVKM. The CDR3 DNA reads as TGTGCCAGCAGTTTAACAGGATTCTCCTACGAGCAGTACTTC. Protein: CASSLTGFSYEQYF. The complete variable domain, with remaining parts taken from reference TRBV28 and TRBJ2-7, reads DVKVTQSSRYLVKRTGEKVFLECVQDMDHENMFWYRQDPGLGLRLIYFSYDVKMKEKGDIPEGYSVSREKKERFSLILESASTNQTSMYLCASSLTGFSYEQYFGPGTRLTVT.

The J gene is TRBJ2-2, the V gene TRBV20-1; the D gene is possibly TRBD1 (6 bases). The length of the CDR3 is 14 residues. Germline V gene data show CDR1 as DFQATT and CDR2 as SNEGSKA (reference sequence). Trimming removed 4 bases from V and 2 bases from J, with 11 bases in between. The CDR3 region is CSATDSNNTGELFF. In DNA form, the CDR3 reads TGCAGTGCTACGGACAGTAATAACACCGGGGAGCTGTTTTTT.

This clonotype showed up many times. The V call is TRBV12-3 or TRBV12-4, the J call TRBJ2-2; D uncertain. This CDR3 contains 12 residues. Trimming took off 6 bases at V and 2 bases at J, with 4 bases between the two ends. The CDR3 spells CASSRNTGELFF. CDR3 coding DNA: TGTGCCAGCAGCCGAAACACCGGGGAGCTGTTTTTT.

V gene TRBV10-2 combines with J gene TRBJ2-1; D remains ambiguous. Germline loops: CDR1 WSHSY, CDR2 SAAADI. The ends were cut back, 2 bases at V and 6 bases at J, with 8 bases in the middle. The CDR3 length is 13 residues. For the CDR3, the DNA is TGCGCCAGCAGTGAGACTGCCAGCAATGAGCAGTTCTTC. As protein: CASSETASNEQFF.

The chain couples TRBV27 to TRBJ2-1, with 11 bases aligning to TRBD2. The germline CDR1 and CDR2 sequences are MNHEY and SMNVEV (reference sequence). The CDR3 runs 18 residues. V was clipped by 3 bases and J by 4 bases; unmatched bases: 11. CDR3 sequence (DNA): TGTGCCAGCAGTTTGCTAGCGGGAGGCCGGGAGGGGTACAATGAGCAGTTCTTC. It is translated as CASSLLAGGREGYNEQFF.

The V and J genes are TRBV2 and TRBJ1-6; 11 nucleotides align to TRBD1. Germline V CDR1 and CDR2: SNHLY, FYNNEI. The CDR3 runs 18 residues. J lost 7 bases, V lost 6 bases, and 14 bases had no gene match. The CDR3 DNA sequence: TGTGCCAGCAGCGCCCCGGGACAGGGGGTTTCGAGCAATTCACCCCTCCACTTT. Amino acids: CASSAPGQGVSSNSPLHF. Complete variable domain (other parts from reference TRBV2 and TRBJ1-6): EPEVTQTPSHQVTQMGQEVILRCVPISNHLYFYWYRQILGQKVEFLVSFYNNEISEKSEIFDDQFSVERPDGSNFTLKIRSTKLEDSAMYFCASSAPGQGVSSNSPLHFGNGTRLTVT.

The chain combines TRBV28 with TRBJ2-5, with D perhaps matching TRBD2 (6 bases). Between the trimmed V and J ends, which lost 7 bases and 2 bases, there was a span of 17 bases. The CDR3 is made up of 15 amino acids. In germline, CDR1 is MDHEN, CDR2 SYDVKM. The CDR3 coding sequence is TGTGCCAGCACACAGAGGATAGCGGAACAAGAGACCCAGTACTTC. This encodes CASTQRIAEQETQYF.